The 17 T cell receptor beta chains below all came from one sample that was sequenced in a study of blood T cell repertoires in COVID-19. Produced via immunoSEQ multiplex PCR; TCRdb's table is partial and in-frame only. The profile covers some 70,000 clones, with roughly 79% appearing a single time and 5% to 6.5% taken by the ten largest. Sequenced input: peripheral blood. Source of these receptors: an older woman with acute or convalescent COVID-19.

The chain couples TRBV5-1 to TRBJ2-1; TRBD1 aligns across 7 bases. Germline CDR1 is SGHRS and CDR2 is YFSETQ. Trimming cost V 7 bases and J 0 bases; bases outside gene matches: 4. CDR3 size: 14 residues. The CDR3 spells CASFPGGSYNEQFF. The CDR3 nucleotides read TGCGCCAGCTTTCCAGGGGGCTCCTACAATGAGCAGTTCTTC. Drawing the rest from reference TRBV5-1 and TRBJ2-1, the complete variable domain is KAGVTQTPRYLIKTRGQQVTLSCSPISGHRSVSWYQQTPGQGLQFLFEYFSETQRNKGNFPGRFSGRQFSNSRSEMNVSTLELGDSALYLCASFPGGSYNEQFFGPGTRLTVL.

CDR3 protein: CATSWARGAGNEQFF. The CDR3 coding sequence is TGTGCCACCAGTTGGGCCCGGGGGGCCGGCAATGAGCAGTTCTTC. The chain combines TRBV15 with TRBJ2-1, with D possibly matching TRBD2 (7 bases). Germline-derived CDR1 and CDR2 are LNHNV and YYDKDF (reference sequence). V was clipped by 6 bases and J by 6 bases, with 18 bases between them. The CDR3 spans 15 residues.

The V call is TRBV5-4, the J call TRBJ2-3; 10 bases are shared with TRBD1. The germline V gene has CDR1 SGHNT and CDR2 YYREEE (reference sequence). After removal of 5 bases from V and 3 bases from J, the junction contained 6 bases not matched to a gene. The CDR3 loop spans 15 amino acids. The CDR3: CASRKDRGWTDTQYF. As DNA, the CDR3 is TGTGCCAGCAGAAAGGACAGGGGGTGGACAGATACGCAGTATTTT.

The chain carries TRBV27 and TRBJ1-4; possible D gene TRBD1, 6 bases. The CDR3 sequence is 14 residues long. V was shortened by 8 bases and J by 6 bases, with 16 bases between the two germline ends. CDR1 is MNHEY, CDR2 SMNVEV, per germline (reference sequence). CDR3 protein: CASAQGLIDEKLFF. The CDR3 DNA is TGTGCCAGCGCACAGGGCCTCATCGATGAAAAACTGTTTTTT.

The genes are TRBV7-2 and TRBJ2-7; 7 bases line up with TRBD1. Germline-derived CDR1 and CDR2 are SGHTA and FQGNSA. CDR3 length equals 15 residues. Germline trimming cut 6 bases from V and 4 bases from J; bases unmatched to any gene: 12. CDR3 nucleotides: TGTGCCAGCAGATTGAAAGGACAGGTTTTTTACGAGCAGTACTTC. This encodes CASRLKGQVFYEQYF.

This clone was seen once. The CDR3 region has the DNA TGCGCCAGCAGCTTTATGGGACAGGGGGCGGAAGCTTTCTTT. Protein: CASSFMGQGAEAFF. The rearrangement links TRBV5-1 to TRBJ1-1; 12 bases align to TRBD1. The CDR3 is 14 residues long. Germline V lookup: CDR1 SGHRS, CDR2 YFSETQ. The ends lost 2 bases at V and 8 bases at J; junction bases unmatched: 4.

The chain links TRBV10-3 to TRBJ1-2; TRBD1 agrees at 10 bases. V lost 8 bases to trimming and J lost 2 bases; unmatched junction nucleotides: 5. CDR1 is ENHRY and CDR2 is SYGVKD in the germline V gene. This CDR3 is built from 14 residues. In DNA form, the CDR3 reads TGTGCCATCGGGGTGACAGGGGGCAACTATGGCTACACCTTC. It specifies CAIGVTGGNYGYTF.

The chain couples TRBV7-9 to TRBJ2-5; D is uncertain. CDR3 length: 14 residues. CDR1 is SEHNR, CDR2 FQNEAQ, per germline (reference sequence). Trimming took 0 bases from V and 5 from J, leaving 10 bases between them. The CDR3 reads CASSLASQIETQYF. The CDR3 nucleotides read TGTGCCAGCAGCTTAGCGTCGCAGATCGAGACCCAGTACTTC. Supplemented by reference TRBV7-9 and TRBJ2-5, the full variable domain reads DTGVSQNPRHKITKRGQNVTFRCDPISEHNRLYWYRQTLGQGPEFLTYFQNEAQLEKSRLLSDRFSAERPKGSFSTLEIQRTEQGDSAMYLCASSLASQIETQYFGPGTRLLVL.

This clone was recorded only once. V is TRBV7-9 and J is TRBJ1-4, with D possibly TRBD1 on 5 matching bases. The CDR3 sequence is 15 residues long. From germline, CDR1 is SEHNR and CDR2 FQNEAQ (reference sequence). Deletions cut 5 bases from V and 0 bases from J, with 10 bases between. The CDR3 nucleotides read TGTGCCAGCAGCCGAACAGGAACAACTAATGAAAAACTGTTTTTT. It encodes CASSRTGTTNEKLFF. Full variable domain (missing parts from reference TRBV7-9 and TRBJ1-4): DTGVSQNPRHKITKRGQNVTFRCDPISEHNRLYWYRQTLGQGPEFLTYFQNEAQLEKSRLLSDRFSAERPKGSFSTLEIQRTEQGDSAMYLCASSRTGTTNEKLFFGSGTQLSVL.

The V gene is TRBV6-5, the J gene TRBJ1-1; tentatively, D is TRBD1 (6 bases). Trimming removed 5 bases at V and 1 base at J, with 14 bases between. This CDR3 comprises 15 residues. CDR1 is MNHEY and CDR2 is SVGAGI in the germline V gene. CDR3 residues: CASSHRGGANTEAFF. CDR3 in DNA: TGTGCCAGCAGTCACCGGGGGGGGGCGAACACTGAAGCTTTCTTT.

The CDR3, as DNA: TGTGCCTGGAGCGTCGCACAGGGAGCCGGCTACACCTTC. This translates into CAWSVAQGAGYTF. This sequence joins TRBV30 and TRBJ1-2, with D maybe TRBD1 (6 bases). The V end lost 3 bases, the J end lost 8 bases, and 16 bases lay between the germline ends. CDR3 length: 13 residues. Germline loops: CDR1 GTSNPN, CDR2 SVGIG (reference sequence).

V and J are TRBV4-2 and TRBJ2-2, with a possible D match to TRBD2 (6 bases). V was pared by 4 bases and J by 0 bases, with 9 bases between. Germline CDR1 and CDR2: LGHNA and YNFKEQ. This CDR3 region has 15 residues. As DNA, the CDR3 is TGTGCCAGCAGCCTAGCGGTTACGAACACCGGGGAGCTGTTTTTT. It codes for CASSLAVTNTGELFF.

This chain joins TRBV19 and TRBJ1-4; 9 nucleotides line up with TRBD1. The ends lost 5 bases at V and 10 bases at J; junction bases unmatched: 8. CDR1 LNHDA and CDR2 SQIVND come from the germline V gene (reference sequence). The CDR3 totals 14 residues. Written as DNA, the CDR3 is TGTGCCAGTAGTGCCCGGGACAGGGTAAGAAAACTGTTTTTT. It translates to CASSARDRVRKLFF.

The CDR3 nucleotides are TGTGCCAGCAGCTATACAGCAAACACTGAAGCTTTCTTT. Protein sequence: CASSYTANTEAFF. This rearrangement joins TRBV7-3 to TRBJ1-1, with D unclear. CDR1 SGHTA and CDR2 FQGTGA come from the germline V gene. The CDR3 consists of 13 residues. Between the trimmed V and J ends, which lost 4 bases and 2 bases, there was a span of 8 bases. Together with reference TRBV7-3 and TRBJ1-1, the CDR3 gives the full variable domain: GAGVSQTPSNKVTEKGKYVELRCDPISGHTALYWYRQSLGQGPEFLIYFQGTGAADDSGLPNDRFFAVRPEGSVSTLKIQRTERGDSAVYLCASSYTANTEAFFGQGTRLTVV.

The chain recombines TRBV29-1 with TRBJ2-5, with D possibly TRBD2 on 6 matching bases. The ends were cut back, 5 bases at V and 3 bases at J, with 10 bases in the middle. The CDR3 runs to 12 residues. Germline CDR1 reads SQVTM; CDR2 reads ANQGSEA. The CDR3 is CSVRPGEETQYF. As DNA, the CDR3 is TGCAGCGTTCGGCCGGGGGAAGAGACCCAGTACTTC. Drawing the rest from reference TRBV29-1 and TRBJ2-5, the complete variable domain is SAVISQKPSRDICQRGTSLTIQCQVDSQVTMMFWYRQQPGQSLTLIATANQGSEATYESGFVIDKFPISRPNLTFSTLTVSNMSPEDSSIYLCSVRPGEETQYFGPGTRLLVL.

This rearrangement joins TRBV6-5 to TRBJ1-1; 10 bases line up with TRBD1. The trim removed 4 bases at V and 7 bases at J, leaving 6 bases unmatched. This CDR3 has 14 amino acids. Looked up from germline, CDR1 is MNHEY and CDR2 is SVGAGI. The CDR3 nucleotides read TGTGCCAGCAGTTTGGCGGGGACAGGGGTTGAAGCTTTCTTT. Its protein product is CASSLAGTGVEAFF.

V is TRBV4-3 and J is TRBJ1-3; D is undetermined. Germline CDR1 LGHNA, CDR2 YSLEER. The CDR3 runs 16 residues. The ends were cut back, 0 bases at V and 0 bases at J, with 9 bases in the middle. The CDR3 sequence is CASSQDQANSGNTIYF. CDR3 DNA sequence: TGCGCCAGCAGCCAAGATCAGGCTAACTCTGGAAACACCATATATTTT.